Listed here is a single TCR beta chain. Source study methods: Amplified reference gene primers provided the basis for estimating nucleated cell counts. Some clones are missing from TCRdb's copy, which holds only in-frame ones; the method was immunoSEQ multiplex PCR. V, J and clone size reflect that table, while D and trimming were determined from the DNA. The sample records about 58,000 clones, 75% to 90% being singletons. The sample comes from a study of blood T cell repertoires in COVID-19. Study background: Samples of COVID-19 (acute and convalescent) were obtained from the United States, Italy and Spain. Sources were T cells, B-cell-depleted T cells, or PBMCs; the material itself was cDNA or gDNA.

V was pared by 4 bases and J by 6 bases, with 10 bases between. The germline gives CDR1 SGHRS, CDR2 YFSETQ. The CDR3 is made up of 12 amino acids. This receptor was taken from a woman in her 70s with active COVID-19. The specimen was peripheral blood. The chain couples TRBV5-1 to TRBJ1-1, with D perhaps matching TRBD1 (5 bases). The DNA for the CDR3 is TGCGCCAGCAGCCCCCAGGGCGCTGAAGCTTTCTTT. Translating gives CASSPQGAEAFF.